Below are 31 T cell receptor beta chains sequenced from a single sample in a study of identical twins. One entry per CDR3 protein results from TCRdb running MiXCR on the 5' RACE reads. This table holds about 690,000 distinct CDR3 sequences, 6% to 6.5% found once. The sequenced sample was naive T cells sorted from blood. These receptors all come from a man aged 18 to 35 in good health.

V usage is TRBV25-1 and J usage is TRBJ2-5; D is unclear. The CDR3 length is 14 residues. Per germline, CDR1 MGHDK and CDR2 SYGVNS. V was trimmed by 4 bases and J by 0 bases, leaving 9 bases between them. CDR3 protein: CASSAGGYQETQYF. CDR3 DNA: TGTGCCAGCAGTGCCGGCGGTTACCAAGAGACCCAGTACTTC.

This clonotype was counted a few times. The chain has TRBV6-1 and TRBJ2-1; 14 bases line up with TRBD2. Germline V lookup: CDR1 MNHNS, CDR2 SASEGT. With V trimmed by 7 bases and J by 6 bases, 5 bases remained unmatched. This CDR3 is 15 amino acids long. The CDR3 coding sequence is TGTGCCAGCACTCCCGGACTAGCGGGAGGCAATGAGCAGTTCTTC. Its protein product is CASTPGLAGGNEQFF.

This clonotype was seen at least ten times. The gene calls are TRBV7-6 and TRBJ2-1; TRBD1 might be the D (6 bases). V was cut by 5 bases and J by 2 bases, with 19 bases left in between. Germline assignment: CDR1 SGHVS and CDR2 FNYEAQ. This CDR3 comprises 17 residues. The CDR3 region is CASSPVGQTKTYNEQFF. CDR3 coding DNA: TGTGCCAGCAGCCCAGTCGGACAGACCAAAACCTACAATGAGCAGTTCTTC.

This clonotype was seen only a few times. The V call is TRBV2, the J call TRBJ1-5; a weak D match, TRBD1 (6 bases). Trimming stripped 6 bases from V and 4 bases from J, with 13 bases between. Per the germline V gene, CDR1 is SNHLY and CDR2 is FYNNEI. The CDR3 spans 14 residues. CDR3 bases: TGTGCCAGCAGGGCGGACAGCCGGAATCAGCCCCAGCATTTT. It translates to CASRADSRNQPQHF.

This clonotype was observed a handful of times. This chain links TRBV6-2 or TRBV6-3 with TRBJ2-1; D gene uncertain. Trimming stripped 6 bases from V and 8 bases from J, with 8 bases between. The CDR3 consists of 11 residues. The germline V gene encodes CDR1 MNHEY and CDR2 SVGEGT. CDR3 DNA: TGTGCCAGCAGGGAAGGTGATGAGCAGTTCTTC. This sequence encodes CASREGDEQFF.

This clonotype has just a few counts. The V gene is TRBV5-1, the J gene TRBJ2-2, with 13 bases matching TRBD2. With 0 bases clipped from V and 4 bases from J, the junction kept 3 bases outside the gene matches. The CDR3 totals 17 residues. CDR1 and CDR2 from the germline V gene are SGHRS and YFSETQ. CDR3 DNA sequence: TGCGCCAGCAGCTTGGGACTAGCGGGAGGTCCCACCGGGGAGCTGTTTTTT. It yields the protein CASSLGLAGGPTGELFF.

This clonotype was seen at least ten times. The chain employs TRBV4-2 and TRBJ2-1; 7 positions agree with TRBD2. The J segment lost 8 bases and the V segment lost 4 bases, leaving 8 bases of the junction unmatched. Per the germline V gene, CDR1 is LGHNA and CDR2 is YNFKEQ. The CDR3 length is 14 residues. DNA for the CDR3: TGTGCCAGCAGCCCTTTAAAGCGGGAATATGAGCAGTTCTTC. Encoded protein: CASSPLKREYEQFF.

This clonotype was found a few times. The chain joins TRBV2 to TRBJ2-1; D gene uncertain. The V and J ends lost 4 bases and 10 bases respectively, with 11 bases between them. The CDR3 totals 12 residues. Germline assignment: CDR1 SNHLY and CDR2 FYNNEI. The DNA for the CDR3 is TGTGCCAGCAGTGGACCATCCGGCGAGCAGTTCTTC. This sequence encodes CASSGPSGEQFF.

The chain combines TRBV4-1 with TRBJ2-1; D gene ambiguous. CDR3 size: 14 residues. V shed 6 bases and J shed 0 bases, with 9 bases lying between them. Germline CDR1 reads MGHRA; CDR2 reads YSYEKL. The CDR3 reads CASRDFSSYNEQFF. In DNA, the CDR3 is TGCGCCAGCAGAGACTTTAGCTCCTACAATGAGCAGTTCTTC.

This clonotype was seen repeatedly, ten times or more. The chain employs TRBV12-3 or TRBV12-4 and TRBJ2-2, with TRBD1 matching 8 bases. The CDR3 contains 16 residues. After removal of 3 bases from V and 2 bases from J, the junction contained 5 bases not matched to a gene. The DNA for the CDR3 is TGTGCCAGCAGTTTCGACAGGGGCTACAACACCGGGGAGCTGTTTTTT. Translation: CASSFDRGYNTGELFF.

This clonotype was picked up many times. This rearrangement joins TRBV7-2 to TRBJ2-3; 7 positions match TRBD1. The CDR3 consists of 15 residues. Trimming cost V 6 bases and J 4 bases; bases outside gene matches: 10. From germline, CDR1 is SGHTA and CDR2 FQGNSA. CDR3 amino acids: CASRDRQGSSDTQYF. CDR3 DNA: TGTGCCAGCAGGGACAGACAGGGTTCCTCAGATACGCAGTATTTT.

This chain connects TRBV5-1 to TRBJ2-3, with a possible D match to TRBD2 (6 bases). CDR3 length: 15 amino acids. Germline V CDR1 and CDR2: SGHRS, YFSETQ. Deletions cut 7 bases from V and 1 base from J, with 16 bases between. CDR3 loop: CASRPTGDRTDTQYF. CDR3 in DNA: TGCGCCAGCCGCCCCACGGGGGATCGCACAGATACGCAGTATTTT. The full variable domain, its missing parts supplied by reference TRBV5-1 and TRBJ2-3, is KAGVTQTPRYLIKTRGQQVTLSCSPISGHRSVSWYQQTPGQGLQFLFEYFSETQRNKGNFPGRFSGRQFSNSRSEMNVSTLELGDSALYLCASRPTGDRTDTQYFGPGTRLTVL.

This sequence joins TRBV7-2 and TRBJ2-7; possible D gene TRBD2, 6 bases. Germline V lookup: CDR1 SGHTA, CDR2 FQGNSA. The CDR3 loop spans 14 amino acids. Trimming left V 2 bases short and J 5 bases short, with 13 bases between. The CDR3: CASSLSGRRNEQYF. The CDR3, as DNA: TGTGCCAGCAGCTTATCCGGGAGACGCAACGAGCAGTACTTC.

Ten or more counts support this clonotype. The chain is built from TRBV5-1 and TRBJ2-7; 7 bases agree with TRBD1. Germline V gene data show CDR1 as SGHRS and CDR2 as YFSETQ. The CDR3 spans 15 residues. Trimming at V came to 1 base and at J to 0 bases, leaving 4 bases not matched to a gene. Written as DNA, the CDR3 is TGCGCCAGCAGCTTGAAACAGGGGAGCTCCTACGAGCAGTACTTC. It codes for CASSLKQGSSYEQYF.

This clonotype was observed many times. The chain couples TRBV12-3 or TRBV12-4 to TRBJ1-5; D not resolved. Trimming cost V 3 bases and J 4 bases, with 10 bases left between them. The CDR3 loop spans 14 amino acids. The DNA of the CDR3 is TGTGCCAGCAGTTTCGAGGGTTTTAATCAGCCCCAGCATTTT. It yields the protein CASSFEGFNQPQHF.

This chain connects TRBV6-2 or TRBV6-3 to TRBJ2-7; 7 bases are shared with TRBD2. Unmatched junction bases numbered 9, after V lost 6 bases and J lost 4 bases. Germline V lookup: CDR1 MNHEY, CDR2 SVGEGT. The CDR3 has 14 amino acids. The CDR3 loop reads CASRPRDYEYEQYF. The CDR3 DNA reads TGTGCCAGCAGACCCCGGGACTACGAGTACGAGCAGTACTTC.

For this clonotype: This may be a read error: a much more frequent sequence differs by one nucleotide. As the CDR3 is not closed by the conserved phenylalanine or tryptophan, this likely results from a read error. V and J are TRBV2 and TRBJ2-3; no reliable D call. The ends were cut back, 3 bases at V and 7 bases at J, with 5 bases in the middle. The V gene's germline CDR1 is SNHLY and CDR2 FYNNEI. This CDR3 is built from 11 residues. This CDR3 is CASSDLNTQYY. The CDR3, as DNA: TGTGCCAGCAGTGACTTAAATACGCAGTATTAT.

This clonotype was seen only a few times. V is TRBV30 and J is TRBJ2-1, with D tentatively TRBD2 (5 bases). The V gene lost 7 bases and the J gene lost 0 bases, with 19 bases spanning the gap. Germline values: CDR1 GTSNPN, CDR2 SVGIG (reference sequence). The CDR3 is 16 amino acids. This chain's CDR3 is CASTTTRRHSYNEQFF. The CDR3, as DNA: TGTGCCTCGACGACCACCCGGAGGCACTCCTACAATGAGCAGTTCTTC.

This clonotype was picked up many times. The chain uses TRBV27 and TRBJ1-3, with TRBD1 as a possible D gene (5 bases). V was trimmed by 2 bases and J by 4 bases, leaving 6 bases between them. Germline lookup yields CDR1 MNHEY and CDR2 SMNVEV (reference sequence). The CDR3 length is 13 residues. The CDR3 loop is CASSLTGGNTIYF. In DNA form, the CDR3 reads TGTGCCAGCAGTTTAACAGGCGGAAACACCATATATTTT.

This clonotype was counted at least ten times. The chain recombines TRBV6-5 with TRBJ2-5; 9 bases match TRBD2. CDR1 is MNHEY and CDR2 is SVGAGI in the germline V gene. The CDR3 contains 16 residues. The V and J ends lost 4 bases and 4 bases, in that order; junction bases with no gene match: 10. CDR3 sequence: CASSLSGRFQSETQYF. The CDR3 nucleotides are TGTGCCAGCAGTTTAAGCGGGAGGTTTCAGTCAGAGACCCAGTACTTC.

The V call is TRBV4-1, the J call TRBJ2-5; perhaps TRBD1 as D (7 bases). The germline V gene encodes CDR1 MGHRA and CDR2 YSYEKL. V gave up 1 base and J gave up 4 bases, with 13 bases separating them. The CDR3 runs 15 residues. The CDR3 sequence is CASSQVGQGGETQYF. CDR3 sequence (DNA): TGCGCCAGCAGCCAAGTAGGGCAGGGGGGAGAGACCCAGTACTTC.

CDR3 nucleotides: TGTGCCAGCAGTTCCCTTGGACTGATCTACGAGCAGTACGTC. This codes for CASSSLGLIYEQYV. V is TRBV6-2 or TRBV6-3 and J is TRBJ2-7, with a tentative D call TRBD2 (5 bases). V lost 4 bases and J 3 bases, leaving 13 bases between the germline ends. CDR3 length equals 14 residues. Germline CDR1 and CDR2: MNHEY and SVGEGT.

This clonotype was observed many times. The chain links TRBV12-3 or TRBV12-4 to TRBJ1-6; D not certain. The CDR3 extends over 16 amino acids. V lost 2 bases, J lost 6 bases, and 14 bases lay in between. The DNA for the CDR3 is TGTGCCAGCAGTTTAACCCCGCCAGGCGGTAATTCACCCCTCCACTTT. It encodes CASSLTPPGGNSPLHF.

The V call is TRBV6-5, the J call TRBJ2-3, with 11 bases lining up with TRBD1. The CDR3 consists of 13 residues. Germline-derived CDR1 and CDR2 are MNHEY and SVGAGI. V shed 4 bases, J shed 12 bases, and the junction held 6 bases outside the gene matches. CDR3 protein: CASSFGQGASQYF. In DNA form, the CDR3 reads TGTGCCAGCAGTTTCGGACAGGGGGCCAGTCAGTATTTT.

This clonotype was detected many times. The CDR3 coding sequence is TGCAGCGTTCAAGGTGGAGTTGAAGCTTTCTTT. Translating gives CSVQGGVEAFF. This chain connects TRBV29-1 to TRBJ1-1; D unclear. With 5 bases removed from V and 7 bases from J, the gap between germline ends came to 11 bases. The CDR3 contains 11 residues. CDR1 and CDR2 (germline): SQVTM, ANQGSEA.

This clonotype was seen ten or more times. The J gene is TRBJ2-6, the V gene TRBV20-1; D call uncertain. The CDR3 has 13 residues. In germline, CDR1 is DFQATT, CDR2 SNEGSKA (reference sequence). Trimming removed 5 bases at V and 0 bases at J, with 5 bases between. The CDR3 sequence is CSAPASGANVLTF. The CDR3 DNA reads as TGCAGTGCTCCCGCCTCTGGGGCCAACGTCCTGACTTTC.

This chain connects TRBV18 to TRBJ1-1; D not certain. The germline V gene encodes CDR1 KGHSH and CDR2 LQKENI. The ends were cut back, 2 bases at V and 4 bases at J, with 17 bases in the middle. The CDR3 runs 16 residues. The CDR3: CASSPNLHSGSTEAFF. DNA of the CDR3: TGTGCCAGCTCACCAAATTTGCACTCGGGGAGCACTGAAGCTTTCTTT. Drawing the rest from reference TRBV18 and TRBJ1-1, the complete variable domain is NAGVMQNPRHLVRRRGQEARLRCSPMKGHSHVYWYRQLPEEGLKFMVYLQKENIIDESGMPKERFSAEFPKEGPSILRIQQVVRGDSAAYFCASSPNLHSGSTEAFFGQGTRLTVV.

This clonotype was detected many times. The chain couples TRBV12-3 or TRBV12-4 to TRBJ2-1; no clear D. This CDR3 is built from 11 residues. V shed 0 bases and J shed 6 bases, with 0 bases lying between them. CDR3 region: CASSLANEQFF. The CDR3 region has the DNA TGTGCCAGCAGTTTAGCCAATGAGCAGTTCTTC.

The table lists this clonotype with many counts. The rearrangement uses TRBV7-2 and TRBJ1-2; no clear D gene. The CDR3 length is 14 residues. Germline CDR1 is SGHTA and CDR2 is FQGNSA. Trimming took off 3 bases at V and 3 bases at J, with 11 bases between the two ends. CDR3 sequence (DNA): TGTGCCAGCAGCTTCGAATCTGGGGACTATGGCTACACCTTC. It encodes CASSFESGDYGYTF.

This clonotype was seen a few times. The V call is TRBV20-1, the J call TRBJ2-1; TRBD1 matches at 9 bases. V trimming: 6 bases; J trimming: 7 bases; junction bases outside the gene matches: 10. Germline-derived CDR1 and CDR2 are DFQATT and SNEGSKA (reference sequence). This CDR3 is 14 amino acids long. DNA of the CDR3: TGCAGTGCCAGACGAGACAGGGGGGATAATGAGCAGTTCTTC. Translated, it gives CSARRDRGDNEQFF.

This clonotype occurred many times. This chain joins TRBV20-1 and TRBJ2-5; D gene uncertain. V was clipped by 0 bases and J by 6 bases, with 5 bases between them. The CDR3 is 11 residues long. Germline lookup yields CDR1 DFQATT and CDR2 SNEGSKA (reference sequence). The CDR3 here is CSARDLQTQYF. Here the CDR3 DNA reads TGCAGTGCTAGAGATCTCCAGACCCAGTACTTC.